Listed below are T cell receptor beta chains from one sample, sequenced in a study of blood T cell repertoires in COVID-19. Only in-frame clones appear in the TCRdb table, and some are missing; sequencing was by immunoSEQ multiplex PCR. The repertoire holds approximately 250,000 clones, with approximately 84% as singletons. The sequenced sample was PBMCs or T cells enriched from blood (not recorded which). Every receptor here comes from a man in his forties who had recovered from COVID-19. The CDR3 runs from the conserved cysteine through the conserved F or W. The D gene is left open where the match is weak. Clone size is not always given. Where it is, it says once, few, many or a class for expanded clones.

TRBV28	10	TRBJ1-3	-	-	TGTGCCGCCTCGAGGGTGGACATATATTTT	CAASRVDIYF
TRBV6-5	15	TRBJ2-3	TRBD2	-	TGTGCCAGCAGAGGACTAGCGGGGAGCACAGATACGCAGTATTTT	CASRGLAGSTDTQYF
TRBV3-1/TRBV3-2	18	TRBJ2-1	TRBD2	-	TGTGCCAGCAGCCAAGATTATGGCTTGGCGGGAGGGTCGGATGAGCAGTTCTTC	CASSQDYGLAGGSDEQFF
TRBV5-1	15	TRBJ2-3	-	-	TGCGCCAGCAGCTTGGTTGGCCACAGCACAGATACGCAGTATTTT	CASSLVGHSTDTQYF
TRBV5-1	13	TRBJ2-5	TRBD1	-	TGCGCCAGCAGCCATAGGACAGGCGAGACCCAGTACTTC	CASSHRTGETQYF
TRBV9	16	TRBJ1-2	-	-	TGTGCCAGCAGCGTCGGGGGGGCAGCTATTTCCTATGGCTACACCTTC	CASSVGGAAISYGYTF
TRBV7-2	15	TRBJ1-5	-	-	TGTGCCAGCAGCTTAGCGAACAGGGATGATCAGCCCCAGCATTTT	CASSLANRDDQPQHF
TRBV19	15	TRBJ1-3	-	-	TGTGCCAGTAGACCTCCCGGGGGACGGGAAAACACCATATATTTT	CASRPPGGRENTIYF
TRBV10-3	15	TRBJ2-1	TRBD2	few	TGTGCCATCAGCTATAGCGGGGGGGCCCAAAATGAGCAGTTCTTC	CAISYSGGAQNEQFF
TRBV28	14	TRBJ2-7	TRBD2	-	TGTGCCAGCAGTTTATCCAGCGGGAGTGAAGAGCAGTACTTC	CASSLSSGSEEQYF
TRBV13	13	TRBJ2-7	-	-	TGTGCCAGCAGCCCTATTAAGGGAGGCGAGCAGTACTTC	CASSPIKGGEQYF